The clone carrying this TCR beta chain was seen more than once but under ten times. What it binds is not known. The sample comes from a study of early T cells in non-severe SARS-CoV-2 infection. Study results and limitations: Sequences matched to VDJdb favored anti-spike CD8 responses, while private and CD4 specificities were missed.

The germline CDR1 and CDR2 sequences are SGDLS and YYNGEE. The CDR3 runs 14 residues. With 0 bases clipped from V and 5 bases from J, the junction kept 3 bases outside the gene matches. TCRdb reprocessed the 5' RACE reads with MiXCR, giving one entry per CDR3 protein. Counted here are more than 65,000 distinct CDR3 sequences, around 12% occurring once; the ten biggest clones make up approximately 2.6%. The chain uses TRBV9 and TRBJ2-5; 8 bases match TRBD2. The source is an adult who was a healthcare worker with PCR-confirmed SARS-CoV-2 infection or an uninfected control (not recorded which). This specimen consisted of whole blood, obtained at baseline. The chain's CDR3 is CASSVGGGLETQYF. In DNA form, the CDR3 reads TGTGCCAGCAGCGTAGGCGGGGGGCTCGAGACCCAGTACTTC.